Below, 30 T cell receptor beta chains from the same sample are listed, as sequenced in a study of blood T cell repertoires in COVID-19. Sequencing used immunoSEQ multiplex PCR; TCRdb keeps in-frame clones, though not all of them. This table holds 250,000 to 400,000 clones, 88% found once. The material sequenced was peripheral blood. The receptors here all came from a woman aged 25 to 39 with COVID-19, enrolled during active disease.

The chain recombines TRBV29-1 with TRBJ1-5; the D gene is possibly TRBD1 (5 bases). CDR1 and CDR2 from the germline V gene are SQVTM and ANQGSEA. V lost 4 bases to trimming and J lost 6 bases, with 13 bases between them. CDR3 length equals 13 residues. CDR3 nucleotide sequence: TGCAGCGTTGGCCCCGGCAGGGCTCAGCCCCAGCATTTT. It is translated as CSVGPGRAQPQHF.

The V and J genes are TRBV2 and TRBJ1-6; D not resolved. Germline V gives CDR1 SNHLY, CDR2 FYNNEI. The length of the CDR3 is 15 residues. V gave up 6 bases and J gave up 10 bases, with 19 bases separating them. CDR3 in amino acids: CASRSRREPGSPLHF. The CDR3 DNA reads as TGTGCCAGCAGGTCACGACGGGAGCCGGGATCACCCCTCCACTTT.

This chain connects TRBV3-1 (or the pseudogene TRBV3-2) to TRBJ1-2; D call uncertain. Per germline, CDR1 LGHDT and CDR2 YNNKEL (reference sequence). The CDR3 contains 12 residues. Trimming took off 0 bases at V and 8 bases at J, with 7 bases between the two ends. The CDR3 DNA reads as TGTGCCAGCAGCCAAGAGCAGCGGGGCTACACCTTC. Its protein product is CASSQEQRGYTF.

This chain's CDR3 is CASSLAGGRAGNTEAFF. As DNA, the CDR3 is TGTGCCAGCAGCTTAGCGGGGGGTAGGGCGGGGAACACTGAAGCTTTCTTT. This chain connects TRBV7-2 to TRBJ1-1, with D possibly matching TRBD1 (5 bases). The CDR3 is 17 residues long. Germline V CDR1 and CDR2: SGHTA, FQGNSA. Trimming pared 0 bases from V and 1 base from J, leaving 15 bases between.

This rearrangement joins TRBV12-3 or TRBV12-4 to TRBJ2-5; D is unclear. V dropped 6 bases and J dropped 3 bases, with 8 bases sitting between them. The CDR3 totals 12 residues. CDR3 loop: CASRLQKETQYF. The CDR3, as DNA: TGTGCCAGCAGGTTACAGAAAGAGACCCAGTACTTC.

The V gene is TRBV2, the J gene TRBJ2-1, with 9 bases fitting TRBD2. V was pared by 2 bases and J by 10 bases, with 6 bases of the junction left unmatched. The CDR3 is 14 residues long. From germline, CDR1 is SNHLY and CDR2 FYNNEI. CDR3 sequence (DNA): TGTGCCAGCAGTGAACTAGCGGGGTTCGGGGAGCAGTTCTTC. Translating it yields CASSELAGFGEQFF.

The chain combines TRBV10-1 with TRBJ1-4; TRBD1 is a possible D gene (5 bases). The germline V gene has CDR1 WNHNN and CDR2 SYGVQD (reference sequence). V lost 4 bases and J 5 bases, leaving 11 bases between the germline ends. The CDR3 runs to 14 residues. CDR3 in amino acids: CASSGGEKNEKLFF. For the CDR3, the DNA is TGCGCCAGCAGTGGGGGGGAAAAGAATGAAAAACTGTTTTTT.

The chain employs TRBV3-1 (or the pseudogene TRBV3-2) and TRBJ1-1; D remains ambiguous. Per the germline V gene, CDR1 is LGHDT and CDR2 is YNNKEL (reference sequence). Between the trimmed V and J ends, which lost 0 bases and 9 bases, there was a span of 11 bases. The CDR3 length is 13 residues. In DNA form, the CDR3 reads TGTGCCAGCAGCCAAGACGGGATAGGACAAGCTTTCTTT. Its translation: CASSQDGIGQAFF.

V gene TRBV11-2 combines with J gene TRBJ2-1; D possibly corresponds to TRBD2 (5 bases). The germline CDR1 and CDR2 sequences are SGHAT and FQNNGV. This CDR3 has 13 residues. Trimming stripped 2 bases from V and 6 bases from J, with 8 bases between. The CDR3 is CASSLSLANEQFF. CDR3 in DNA: TGTGCCAGCAGCTTATCTCTAGCCAATGAGCAGTTCTTC.

The CDR3 here is CASRDTRVGYGYTF. CDR3 in DNA: TGTGCCAGCCGGGACACGCGTGTTGGCTATGGCTACACCTTC. V usage is TRBV7-8 and J usage is TRBJ1-2; possibly TRBD1 for D (6 bases). Per the germline V gene, CDR1 is SGHVS and CDR2 is FQNEAQ. V was shortened by 8 bases and J by 4 bases, with 17 bases between the two germline ends. The CDR3 has 14 amino acids.

The CDR3 is CASSISRLEEPQHF. As DNA, the CDR3 is TGTGCCAGTAGTATTTCCAGACTCGAGGAGCCCCAGCATTTT. The chain is built from TRBV19 and TRBJ1-5; D ambiguous. The CDR3 runs 14 residues. Germline lookup yields CDR1 LNHDA and CDR2 SQIVND (reference sequence). With 3 bases removed from V and 8 bases from J, the gap between germline ends came to 14 bases.

The CDR3 reads CASSEPGLAYNEQFF. In nucleotides, the CDR3 is TGTGCCAGCAGCGAGCCGGGACTAGCCTACAATGAGCAGTTCTTC. The rearrangement uses TRBV27 and TRBJ2-1, with 8 positions matching TRBD2. Trimming at V came to 6 bases and at J to 2 bases, leaving 6 bases not matched to a gene. Germline values: CDR1 MNHEY, CDR2 SMNVEV (reference sequence). This CDR3 comprises 15 residues.

This chain links TRBV4-2 with TRBJ2-3; no clear D. Trimming cost V 1 base and J 2 bases, with 10 bases left between them. The CDR3 has 15 amino acids. Per the germline V gene, CDR1 is LGHNA and CDR2 is YNFKEQ. Here the CDR3 DNA reads TGTGCCAGCAGCCAAGGGGCTACCGACACAGATACGCAGTATTTT. Its translation is CASSQGATDTDTQYF.

V gene TRBV7-2 combines with J gene TRBJ2-1, with TRBD2 identical over 9 bases. Germline CDR1 and CDR2: SGHTA and FQGNSA. The trim removed 4 bases at V and 7 bases at J, leaving 11 bases unmatched. The CDR3 loop spans 16 amino acids. The CDR3 nucleotides are TGTGCCAGCAGCTCCAGGACTAGCGCCCTCCATAATGAGCAGTTCTTC. It encodes CASSSRTSALHNEQFF.

The chain joins TRBV10-3 to TRBJ1-2, with D possibly matching TRBD1 (6 bases). Germline V gene sequence: CDR1 ENHRY, CDR2 SYGVKD. The CDR3 totals 13 residues. The V end lost 9 bases, the J end lost 7 bases, and 18 bases lay between the germline ends. CDR3 DNA sequence: TGTGCCATTTCGTCGGACAGTTTTGGTGGCTACACCTTC. Its translation is CAISSDSFGGYTF.

This clone occurred once. The chain joins TRBV14 to TRBJ2-2, with a tentative D call TRBD2 (5 bases). V dropped 4 bases and J dropped 6 bases, with 18 bases sitting between them. Germline V CDR1 and CDR2: SGHDN, FVKESK. The CDR3 consists of 16 residues. CDR3 sequence reads: CASSLEPLRVAGELFF. CDR3 coding DNA: TGTGCCAGCAGCCTCGAGCCCCTGAGGGTCGCCGGGGAGCTGTTTTTT.

V and J are TRBV12-3 or TRBV12-4 and TRBJ1-1, with a possible D match to TRBD1 (6 bases). V was cut by 8 bases and J by 4 bases, with 14 bases left in between. The CDR3 has 13 amino acids. The CDR3 nucleotides are TGTGCCAGCCAGGCGGGGGCAGCCACTGAAGCTTTCTTT. The encoded protein is CASQAGAATEAFF.

The CDR3 protein is CASRLGGVGEAFF. CDR3 DNA: TGTGCCAGCAGACTAGGAGGGGTTGGTGAAGCTTTCTTT. This chain uses TRBV7-8 with TRBJ1-1; possible D gene TRBD1, 5 bases. The germline V and J ends were trimmed by 6 bases and 7 bases, with 15 bases remaining between them. The CDR3 is made up of 13 amino acids. Germline CDR1 and CDR2: SGHVS and FQNEAQ.

J is TRBJ2-2 and V is TRBV6-6, with TRBD2 matching 11 bases. V trimming: 1 base; J trimming: 5 bases; junction bases outside the gene matches: 3. The CDR3 runs 16 residues. Germline V gives CDR1 MNHNY, CDR2 SVGAGI (reference sequence). The CDR3 sequence is CASSYYSGGDTGELFF. For the CDR3, the DNA is TGTGCCAGCAGTTACTATAGCGGGGGGGATACCGGGGAGCTGTTTTTT.

The chain couples TRBV19 to TRBJ2-7; perhaps TRBD1 as D (6 bases). V was pared by 3 bases and J by 2 bases, with 14 bases between. The CDR3 extends over 15 amino acids. CDR1 LNHDA and CDR2 SQIVND come from the germline V gene (reference sequence). DNA for the CDR3: TGTGCCAGTAGTATTAACAGGGTCGGGCCCTACGAGCAGTACTTC. Translation: CASSINRVGPYEQYF.

The chain employs TRBV6-1 and TRBJ1-1; D call uncertain. The CDR3 spans 15 residues. V lost 1 base and J 2 bases, leaving 11 bases between the germline ends. Germline CDR1 MNHNS, CDR2 SASEGT. Here the CDR3 DNA reads TGTGCCAGCAGTGAAGTGATAGCCCCTAACACTGAAGCTTTCTTT. Amino acid sequence: CASSEVIAPNTEAFF.

The CDR3 nucleotides are TGCAGTGCTAGTGCGGGTATAGGCACTGAAGCTTTCTTT. It yields the protein CSASAGIGTEAFF. This chain uses TRBV20-1 with TRBJ1-1; D uncertain. The CDR3 is 13 residues long. The V gene's germline CDR1 is DFQATT and CDR2 SNEGSKA (reference sequence). The ends were cut back, 3 bases at V and 4 bases at J, with 12 bases in the middle.

On this clone itself: Its ends do not fully match the called genes, so a read error is possible. The chain couples TRBV30 to TRBJ1-1, with 11 nucleotides matching TRBD1. Germline CDR1 GTSNPN, CDR2 SVGIG (reference sequence). The CDR3 loop spans 15 amino acids. This CDR3 is CAWSYKGQGAANRIF. CDR3 bases: TGTGCCTGGAGTTACAAAGGACAGGGGGCGGCCAATAGGATCTTT.

V is TRBV29-1 and J is TRBJ1-3; D unresolved. V lost 6 bases to trimming and J lost 0 bases, with 12 bases between them. Germline loops: CDR1 SQVTM, CDR2 ANQGSEA. The CDR3 has 14 residues. The CDR3 nucleotides are TGCAGCGTACGACTTCCATACTCTGGAAACACCATATATTTT. Its translation is CSVRLPYSGNTIYF.

The rearrangement joins TRBV30 to TRBJ1-5; D ambiguous. The CDR3 length is 13 residues. Between the trimmed V and J ends, which lost 0 bases and 4 bases, there was a span of 7 bases. From germline, CDR1 is GTSNPN and CDR2 SVGIG (reference sequence). CDR3 sequence: CAWSVQENQPQHF. The CDR3 DNA is TGTGCCTGGAGTGTTCAGGAAAATCAGCCCCAGCATTTT.

CDR3 sequence (DNA): TGTGCCAGCAGCTCAGGGGTTGGGGGCCAAGAGACCCAGTACTTC. This gives the protein CASSSGVGGQETQYF. This chain connects TRBV7-7 to TRBJ2-5; tentatively, D is TRBD1 (6 bases). In germline, CDR1 is SSHAT, CDR2 FNYEAQ (reference sequence). V was cut by 4 bases and J by 1 base, with 13 bases left in between. This CDR3 comprises 15 residues.

The J gene is TRBJ1-1, the V gene TRBV6-5, with D possibly TRBD1 on 6 matching bases. V dropped 8 bases and J dropped 1 base, with 14 bases sitting between them. The CDR3 totals 14 residues. Germline CDR1 is MNHEY and CDR2 is SVGAGI. This CDR3 is CASGTMTGNTEAFF. CDR3 nucleotides: TGTGCCAGCGGTACTATGACAGGGAACACTGAAGCTTTCTTT.

The chain employs TRBV5-4 and TRBJ2-5; 9 nucleotides match TRBD1. The V gene's germline CDR1 is SGHNT and CDR2 YYREEE (reference sequence). The V gene end was trimmed by 5 bases and the J gene end by 8 bases; junction bases not matched to a gene: 13. The CDR3 loop spans 15 amino acids. As DNA, the CDR3 is TGTGCCAGCAGTCCCCCGGGACAGGGCGTTGACACCCAGTACTTC. Translating it yields CASSPPGQGVDTQYF. The full variable domain, its missing parts supplied by reference TRBV5-4 and TRBJ2-5, is ETGVTQSPTHLIKTRGQQVTLRCSSQSGHNTVSWYQQALGQGPQFIFQYYREEENGRGNFPPRFSGLQFPNYSSELNVNALELDDSALYLCASSPPGQGVDTQYFGPGTRLLVL.

The CDR3 DNA reads TGCGCCAGCAGCCAAGGTTGGCCCGTGGGCAATCAGCCCCAGCATTTT. This encodes CASSQGWPVGNQPQHF. The chain couples TRBV4-1 to TRBJ1-5; D not certain. This CDR3 has 16 residues. Germline V gene sequence: CDR1 MGHRA, CDR2 YSYEKL. V shed 1 base and J shed 2 bases, with 12 bases lying between them.

The V gene is TRBV4-1, the J gene TRBJ2-1; 12 bases match TRBD1. The CDR3 runs to 17 residues. The germline CDR1 and CDR2 sequences are MGHRA and YSYEKL. The ends lost 0 bases at V and 7 bases at J; junction bases unmatched: 7. DNA of the CDR3: TGCGCCAGCAGCCAAGAGGGGGGACAGGGGGCTAATAATGAGCAGTTCTTC. Its protein is CASSQEGGQGANNEQFF.